This T cell receptor beta chain is drawn from a study of T cells after yellow fever vaccination. The table lists this clonotype with a few counts. Each CDR3 protein is one row after TCRdb ran MiXCR on the 5' RACE reads. The table lists 300,000 to 400,000 distinct CDR3 sequences, about 10% of them singletons. Germline CDR1 is MNHEY and CDR2 is SVGAGI. The CDR3 spans 13 residues. Deletions cut 6 bases from V and 7 bases from J, with 15 bases between. The chain joins TRBV6-5 to TRBJ1-2; no clear D. Sample: CD4+ T cells sorted from PBMCs, taken 45 days after the yellow fever booster vaccination. The TCR was taken from a man between 18 and 29 years old who received the YFV17D yellow fever vaccine. The CDR3 spells CASRQTAWGGYTF. For the CDR3, the DNA is TGTGCCAGCAGGCAGACGGCTTGGGGTGGCTACACCTTC.